This TCR beta chain was identified during a study of regulatory T cells in long-lasting Graves disease. iRepertoire HTBI primers and Arm-PCR of CDR3 regions built TCR beta libraries. TCRdb ran MiXCR on the multiplex PCR reads and lists one entry per CDR3 protein. The repertoire has around 450,000 distinct CDR3 sequences, 14% to 15% of them found once; the top ten carry approximately 7.6%. Germline V gene data show CDR1 as MDHEN and CDR2 as SYDVKM. This CDR3 is built from 14 residues. The V end was cut by 7 bases, the J end by 0 bases, with 10 bases between. Indicated time point: newly diagnosed GD, antithyroid drugs for less than 3 months. There was RNA extracted from PBMCs, and the TCR library was made from it. The sample holds many counts of this clonotype. Antigen: not known. Whole-study results and caveats: Sample size, which was small, may have reduced accuracy. Favored gene segments in persistent disease were TRBV28, TRBJ1-2 and TRBJ2-5.

This sample was shared with a second study, whose subject was T cells in Graves' hyperthyroidism and ophthalmopathy.

The chain combines TRBV28 with TRBJ2-1, with unresolved D. The TCR originated in a woman in her forties with Graves disease. The starting material was peripheral blood mononuclear cells (PBMCs), obtained at new diagnosis, from a patient treated with antithyroid drugs. CDR3: CASTVSPSYNEQFF. DNA for the CDR3: TGTGCCAGCACCGTCTCGCCCTCCTACAATGAGCAGTTCTTC.